This TCR beta chain was documented in a study of blood T cells in healthy people across ages. The CDR3 consists of 14 residues. CDR1 is SNHLY, CDR2 FYNNEI, per germline. Deletions cut 6 bases from V and 4 bases from J, with 10 bases between. A second PCR of roughly 7 to 11 cycles used a sample-barcoded 5' primer and a J-beta primer mix. TCRdb ran MiXCR on the 5' RACE reads and lists one entry per CDR3 protein. The sample has over 600,000 distinct CDR3 sequences, about 46% seen once. The sample consisted of blood. This chain joins TRBV2 and TRBJ2-6; maybe TRBD1 (5 bases). The sequence was obtained from a man older than 75 in good health. This chain's CDR3 is CASRGPAGANVLTF. The CDR3 nucleotides read TGTGCCAGCAGGGGGCCAGCAGGGGCCAACGTCCTGACTTTC. The variable domain in full, completed from reference TRBV2 and TRBJ2-6, reads EPEVTQTPSHQVTQMGQEVILRCVPISNHLYFYWYRQILGQKVEFLVSFYNNEISEKSEIFDDQFSVERPDGSNFTLKIRSTKLEDSAMYFCASRGPAGANVLTFGAGSRLTVL.